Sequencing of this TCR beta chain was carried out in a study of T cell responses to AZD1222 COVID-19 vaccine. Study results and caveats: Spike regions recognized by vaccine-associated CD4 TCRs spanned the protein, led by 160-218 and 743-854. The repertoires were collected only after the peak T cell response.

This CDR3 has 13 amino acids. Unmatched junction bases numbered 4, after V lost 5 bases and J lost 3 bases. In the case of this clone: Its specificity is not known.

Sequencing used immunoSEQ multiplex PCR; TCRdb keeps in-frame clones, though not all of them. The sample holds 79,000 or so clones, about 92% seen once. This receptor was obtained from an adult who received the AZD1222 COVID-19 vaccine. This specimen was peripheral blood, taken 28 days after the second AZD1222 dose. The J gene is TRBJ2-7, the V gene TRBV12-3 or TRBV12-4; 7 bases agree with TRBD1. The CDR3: CASSGRDSYEQYV. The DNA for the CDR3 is TGTGCCAGCAGTGGACGGGACAGCTACGAGCAGTACGTC.